The 6 T cell receptor beta chains below all came from one sample that was sequenced in a study of cytomegalovirus exposure and HLA in healthy donors. Researchers ran the PCR with 60 Vbeta and 13 Jbeta primers. Sequencing used immunoSEQ multiplex PCR; TCRdb keeps in-frame clones, though not all of them. Of approximately 44,000 clones in the sample, about 84% were seen once. The sample consisted of PBMCs. The receptors come from a middle-aged man in good health and CMV-seronegative.

The chain joins TRBV30 to TRBJ2-5, with a weak D call TRBD2 (6 bases). Germline-derived CDR1 and CDR2 are GTSNPN and SVGIG (reference sequence). Trimming stripped 5 bases from V and 5 bases from J, with 21 bases between. The CDR3 totals 15 residues. Here the CDR3 reads CAWVPGLASRETQYF. DNA for the CDR3: TGTGCCTGGGTCCCGGGACTTGCATCGCGGGAGACCCAGTACTTC.

The chain uses TRBV5-6 and TRBJ1-5; D ambiguous. The germline V and J ends were trimmed by 2 bases and 9 bases, with 15 bases remaining between them. CDR1 is SGHDT and CDR2 is YYEEEE in the germline V gene. CDR3 length: 14 amino acids. CDR3 sequence: CASSFGSGGLPQHF. In DNA, the CDR3 is TGTGCCAGCAGCTTTGGGTCAGGAGGTTTGCCCCAGCATTTT.

The chain carries TRBV7-3 and TRBJ2-1; D is unclear. Looked up from germline, CDR1 is SGHTA and CDR2 is FQGTGA. Trimming removed 5 bases at V and 2 bases at J, with 16 bases between. This CDR3 has 16 residues. CDR3 residues: CASSRLASNTYNEQFF. CDR3 nucleotides: TGTGCCAGCAGCCGCCTTGCGTCTAATACCTACAATGAGCAGTTCTTC.

The chain is built from TRBV19 and TRBJ2-3; 7 bases align to TRBD2. The length of the CDR3 is 15 residues. CDR1 is LNHDA, CDR2 SQIVND, per germline (reference sequence). The J segment lost 1 base and the V segment lost 4 bases, leaving 5 bases of the junction unmatched. CDR3 sequence reads: CASSSGRARTDTQYF. CDR3 nucleotides: TGTGCCAGTAGTAGCGGGAGAGCACGCACAGATACGCAGTATTTT.

This chain connects TRBV1 to TRBJ2-2; the table's D call of TRBD2 was not tested on the DNA. TRBV1 is an annotated pseudogene. CDR3 length equals 21 residues. CDR3 DNA: TGCACCAGCAGCCAAGAAGGGACTAGCGGGAGGCCTGAGGGGAACACCGGGGAGCTGTTTTTT. Translation: CTSSQEGTSGRPEGNTGELFF.

The sample holds one count of this clone. The chain carries TRBV30 and TRBJ2-2; TRBD1 is a possible D gene (7 bases). CDR3 length equals 14 residues. The germline V gene has CDR1 GTSNPN and CDR2 SVGIG (reference sequence). The ends were cut back, 2 bases at V and 4 bases at J, with 11 bases in the middle. CDR3 coding DNA: TGTGCCTGGAGTAGGCAGGGGGGCACCGGGGAGCTGTTTTTT. Its translation: CAWSRQGGTGELFF.